This TCR beta chain was identified during a study of cytomegalovirus exposure and HLA in healthy donors. Notes on this clone: Antigen: not known.

Study-wide points: Productive rates of about 87% or about 30% were seen for most TCR beta V segments in an earlier analysis.

PCR was performed using 60 Vbeta and 13 Jbeta primers. Produced via immunoSEQ multiplex PCR; TCRdb's table is partial and in-frame only. The sample data list around 100,000 clones. V was clipped by 3 bases and J by 1 base; unmatched bases: 2. CDR1 and CDR2 (germline): SGHTA, FQGNSA. This CDR3 has 15 amino acids. The origin of this receptor is a man aged 35-49 years in good health and CMV-seronegative. The J gene is TRBJ2-3, the V gene TRBV7-2; 9 bases are shared with TRBD2. Sample: PBMCs. CDR3 amino acids: CASSLIAGGTDTQYF. As DNA, the CDR3 is TGTGCCAGCAGCTTGATAGCGGGGGGCACAGATACGCAGTATTTT.